This TCR beta chain was obtained from a study of blood T cell repertoires in COVID-19. The wider study: From T cells, B-cell-depleted T cells, or PBMCs came the material, which was cDNA or gDNA.

In the authors' workflow: Amplification of reference gene primers was used by the study to estimate nucleated cell counts. Some clones are missing from TCRdb's copy, which holds only in-frame ones; the method was immunoSEQ multiplex PCR. From that table come the V and J calls and clone size; the DNA was used to work out D and trimming. The sample includes 200,000 to 300,000 clones, roughly 86% seen only once; the top ten take roughly 5%. Unmatched junction bases numbered 5, after V lost 7 bases and J lost 7 bases. The CDR3 runs to 14 residues. Germline V CDR1 and CDR2: SQVTM, ANQGSEA. The rearrangement uses TRBV29-1 and TRBJ2-3; 16 bases align to TRBD2. Material: peripheral blood. This TCR came from a woman aged 55-70 years with COVID-19, enrolled during active disease. This CDR3 reads CSGEGLAGGYTQYF. For the CDR3, the DNA is TGCAGCGGTGAGGGACTAGCGGGAGGGTATACGCAGTATTTT.